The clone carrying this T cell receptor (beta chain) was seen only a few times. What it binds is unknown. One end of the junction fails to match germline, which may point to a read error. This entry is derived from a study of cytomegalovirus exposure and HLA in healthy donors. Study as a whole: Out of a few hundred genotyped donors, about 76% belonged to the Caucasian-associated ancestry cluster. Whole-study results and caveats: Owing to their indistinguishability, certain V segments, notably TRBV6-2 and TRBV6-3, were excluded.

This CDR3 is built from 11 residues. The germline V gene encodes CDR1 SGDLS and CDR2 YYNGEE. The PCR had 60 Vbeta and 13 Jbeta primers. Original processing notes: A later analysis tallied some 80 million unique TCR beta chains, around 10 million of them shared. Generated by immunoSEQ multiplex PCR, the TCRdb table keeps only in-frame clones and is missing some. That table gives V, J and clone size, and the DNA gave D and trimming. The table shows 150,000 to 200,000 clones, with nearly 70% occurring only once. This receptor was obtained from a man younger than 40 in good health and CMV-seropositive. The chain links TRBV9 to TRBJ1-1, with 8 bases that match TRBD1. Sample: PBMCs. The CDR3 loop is CASSADRVLIF. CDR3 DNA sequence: TGTGCCAGCAGCGCGGACAGGGTGCTGATCTTT.